This T cell receptor beta chain was captured in a study of blood T cell repertoires in COVID-19. Study summary: There were acute and convalescent COVID-19 samples, and they came from the United States, Italy and Spain. In each case, the material was cDNA or gDNA derived from T cells, B-cell-depleted T cells, or PBMCs.

The authors' processing: Quantification of nucleated cells was approximated via reference gene primer amplification. The data were produced by immunoSEQ multiplex PCR, yet TCRdb's version contains in-frame clones alone and is incomplete. V and J calls and clone size are copied from that table; D and trimming were computed from the DNA. The sample holds about 230,000 clones, 65% to 85% seen once. The origin of this receptor is a woman older than 75 with acute or convalescent COVID-19. The source material was peripheral blood.

In nucleotides, the CDR3 is TGCGCCAGCAGCTTGTTTTTCGCAGGGGGCTCTTCCGGCTACACCTTC. It translates to CASSLFFAGGSSGYTF. The chain employs TRBV5-1 and TRBJ1-2; TRBD1 matches 8 bases. From germline, CDR1 is SGHRS and CDR2 YFSETQ. The trim removed 1 base at V and 8 bases at J, leaving 13 bases unmatched. The CDR3 runs to 16 residues.